A single T cell receptor (beta chain) is shown here with its context. CDR3 size: 15 residues. Losses at the gene ends were 4 bases for V and 5 bases for J; bases not matched to a gene: 9. Germline V gene sequence: CDR1 SGHTS, CDR2 YDEGEE. The source of the sample is a study of blood T cell repertoires in COVID-19. For the study at large: Donors in the United States, Italy and Spain gave samples during acute or convalescent COVID-19. From T cells, B-cell-depleted T cells, or PBMCs came the material, which was cDNA or gDNA.

As handled by the study authors: Amplification of reference gene primers provided the estimated nucleated cell counts. Data came from immunoSEQ multiplex PCR; TCRdb stores just in-frame clones and leaves some out. Clonal size and the V and J genes are those of that table, whereas D and trimming came from the DNA. The data contain 140,000 or so clones, 80% to 85% of them singletons. The sequencing input was peripheral blood. This chain links TRBV5-8 with TRBJ2-3, with 8 bases matching TRBD2. The sequence came from a woman older than 75 with acute or convalescent COVID-19. CDR3 loop: CASSLNGRALDTQYF. The CDR3 DNA is TGTGCCAGCAGCCTCAACGGGAGGGCCTTAGATACGCAGTATTTT.